This TCR beta chain appears in the sequencing data of a study of T cells in tuberculosis. To note about this clone: What it binds is unknown.

Notes on the study in general: Smaller alpha distances in active tuberculosis partly reflected shorter CDR3-alpha lengths. GMM-specific TCRs were nearer to active tuberculosis alpha repertoires, suggesting expansion.

The table came from immunoSEQ multiplex PCR; TCRdb's copy has only in-frame clones and leaves some out. The table shows about 35,000 clones, with just under 95% occurring only once. This clonotype was sampled from a donor aged 10-30 years with latent tuberculosis or without tuberculosis infection. Some clones in this sample may be carry-over from other donors' samples. The sequenced sample consisted of PBMCs.

DNA of the CDR3: TGTGCCAGCAGTTGGGCAGGATCAGCCGAGCAGTACTTC. Protein: CASSWAGSAEQYF. V and J are TRBV27 and TRBJ2-7; D is ambiguous. The V end lost 4 bases, the J end lost 6 bases, and 13 bases lay between the germline ends. This CDR3 contains 13 residues. Germline V gene lookup returns CDR1 MNHEY and CDR2 SMNVEV (reference sequence).